The 18 T cell receptor beta chains below come from one sample, sequenced in a study of T-cell reconstitution after alpha-beta-depleted transplantation in children. Researchers prepared the TCRbeta library using unique molecular identifiers, the study reports. TCRdb processed the PCR reads anew with MiXCR; each CDR3 protein has one entry. Among about 420,000 distinct CDR3 sequences listed, around 15% were seen once. The sample was PBMCs, mostly from graft donor cells, taken 360 days after TCRalphabeta/CD19-depleted stem cell transplant. These TCRs come from a boy in the first two years of life who had a stem cell transplant for Wiskott-Aldrich syndrome, so the T cells may come from the graft donor.

This clonotype has more than one count but fewer than ten. The chain couples TRBV7-9 to TRBJ2-1; D might be TRBD1 or TRBD2, each matching 5 bases. V lost 3 bases to trimming and J lost 6 bases, with 12 bases between them. This CDR3 is 14 amino acids long. Germline loops: CDR1 SEHNR, CDR2 FQNEAQ (reference sequence). CDR3 coding DNA: TGTGCCAGCAGCTTGAGGGGCGGGTCCAATGAGCAGTTCTTC. It encodes CASSLRGGSNEQFF.

The chain uses TRBV28 and TRBJ1-5; tentatively, D is TRBD1 (6 bases). Deletions cut 6 bases from V and 5 bases from J, with 17 bases between. The CDR3 totals 15 residues. Germline CDR1 MDHEN, CDR2 SYDVKM. CDR3 protein: CASSELQGWDQPQHF. The CDR3 DNA is TGTGCCAGCAGCGAGTTACAGGGATGGGATCAGCCCCAGCATTTT.

V gene TRBV5-1 combines with J gene TRBJ2-7; no reliable D call. Per germline, CDR1 SGHRS and CDR2 YFSETQ. V lost 0 bases, J lost 0 bases, and 13 bases lay in between. This CDR3 comprises 16 residues. The CDR3 region is CASSLGVGSPSYEQYF. CDR3 bases: TGCGCCAGCAGCTTGGGGGTGGGCAGCCCCTCCTACGAGCAGTACTTC.

This clonotype was detected only a few times. V gene TRBV20-1 combines with J gene TRBJ2-3; 14 bases map to TRBD2. Germline values: CDR1 DFQATT, CDR2 SNEGSKA (reference sequence). The CDR3 is 14 residues long. V shed 5 bases, J shed 9 bases, and the junction held 7 bases outside the gene matches. DNA of the CDR3: TGCAGTGCTTCCGGACTAGCGGGGGGCTACACGCAGTATTTT. As protein: CSASGLAGGYTQYF.

The chain joins TRBV5-1 to TRBJ2-5, with D unclear. Looked up from germline, CDR1 is SGHRS and CDR2 is YFSETQ. Trimming left V 3 bases short and J 5 bases short, with 8 bases between. This CDR3 spans 12 amino acids. The CDR3 sequence: CASSWFEETQYF. The DNA for the CDR3 is TGCGCCAGCAGCTGGTTTGAGGAGACCCAGTACTTC. The full variable domain, in which reference TRBV5-1 and TRBJ2-5 provide the parts outside the CDR3, is KAGVTQTPRYLIKTRGQQVTLSCSPISGHRSVSWYQQTPGQGLQFLFEYFSETQRNKGNFPGRFSGRQFSNSRSEMNVSTLELGDSALYLCASSWFEETQYFGPGTRLLVL.

The chain couples TRBV12-3 or TRBV12-4 to TRBJ2-3; D unclear. V was pared by 3 bases and J by 6 bases, with 13 bases between. This CDR3 comprises 14 residues. The CDR3 sequence is CASSFVNSWDTQYF. The CDR3 nucleotides read TGTGCCAGCAGTTTCGTTAATAGCTGGGATACGCAGTATTTT.

This clonotype showed up just a few times. This chain connects TRBV19 to TRBJ2-3, with 9 bases that match TRBD2. Trimming at V came to 2 bases and at J to 8 bases, leaving 8 bases not matched to a gene. The CDR3 length is 15 residues. The germline gives CDR1 LNHDA, CDR2 SQIVND (reference sequence). The CDR3 nucleotides are TGTGCCAGTAGTATAAAGGAGCGGGGGGCCCCTACGCAGTATTTT. Its translation is CASSIKERGAPTQYF.

The chain has TRBV4-3 and TRBJ2-5; D is possibly TRBD1 or TRBD2 (6 bases each). The CDR3 is 17 residues long. The germline V gene encodes CDR1 LGHNA and CDR2 YSLEER. The V gene lost 0 bases and the J gene lost 5 bases, with 19 bases spanning the gap. The CDR3 DNA follows: TGCGCCAGCAGCCAAGATGAGACCTCGGGGGCCGGGGAGACCCAGTACTTC. As protein: CASSQDETSGAGETQYF.

This clonotype was detected a few times. The chain carries TRBV3-1 and TRBJ2-1; 8 nucleotides agree with TRBD2. V lost 1 base, J lost 0 bases, and 11 bases stayed unmatched. The CDR3 sequence is 19 residues long. The germline CDR1 and CDR2 sequences are LGHDT and YNNKEL (reference sequence). Here the CDR3 reads CASSQGKGGRSSSYNEQFF. CDR3 DNA: TGTGCCAGCAGCCAAGGAAAAGGCGGGAGGTCGAGCTCCTACAATGAGCAGTTCTTC.

This clonotype was counted only a few times. The chain recombines TRBV6-5 with TRBJ2-2; 9 bases line up with TRBD2. Looked up from germline, CDR1 is MNHEY and CDR2 is SVGAGI. The V gene end was trimmed by 0 bases and the J gene end by 5 bases; junction bases not matched to a gene: 7. This CDR3 comprises 17 residues. CDR3 DNA: TGTGCCAGCAGTTACTCACCCGGGACTAGCTATACCGGGGAGCTGTTTTTT. It specifies CASSYSPGTSYTGELFF.

V is TRBV5-1 and J is TRBJ2-1; 8 bases fit TRBD2. V lost 1 base, J lost 12 bases, and 12 bases stayed unmatched. Germline CDR1 reads SGHRS; CDR2 reads YFSETQ. CDR3 size: 15 residues. CDR3 DNA: TGCGCCAGCAGCTTGCCCGGCCCTAGTCGGGAGGGGCAGTTCTTC. Its protein product is CASSLPGPSREGQFF.

The rearrangement joins TRBV5-1 to TRBJ1-1, with D unclear. CDR1 is SGHRS, CDR2 YFSETQ, per germline. The V and J ends lost 5 bases and 3 bases respectively, with 8 bases between them. The CDR3 has 12 residues. The CDR3 reads CASRSWDTEAFF. The CDR3 region has the DNA TGCGCCAGCAGGAGTTGGGACACTGAAGCTTTCTTT.

This clonotype was recorded a few times. The chain uses TRBV12-3 or TRBV12-4 and TRBJ1-5; D may be TRBD1 (5 bases). The CDR3 totals 14 residues. Trimming cost V 3 bases and J 5 bases, with 11 bases left between them. CDR3 sequence (DNA): TGTGCCAGCAGTTTTGGGGGAATTCATCAGCCCCAGCATTTT. Translation gives CASSFGGIHQPQHF.

This clonotype showed up just a few times. This chain connects TRBV6-2 or TRBV6-3 to TRBJ2-1; TRBD2 matches 8 bases. The ends lost 2 bases at V and 5 bases at J; junction bases unmatched: 5. Per germline, CDR1 MNHEY and CDR2 SVGEGT. The CDR3 contains 15 residues. The CDR3 loop reads CASSYTGGPNNEQFF. As DNA, the CDR3 is TGTGCCAGCAGTTACACGGGAGGGCCGAACAATGAGCAGTTCTTC.

This clonotype was recorded a few times. The chain couples TRBV6-5 to TRBJ1-4; TRBD1 agrees at 8 bases. The J segment lost 3 bases and the V segment lost 7 bases, leaving 7 bases of the junction unmatched. The length of the CDR3 is 15 residues. Germline V CDR1 and CDR2: MNHEY, SVGAGI. This CDR3 is CASITQGAANEKLFF. DNA of the CDR3: TGTGCCAGCATTACGCAGGGGGCCGCTAATGAAAAACTGTTTTTT.

The V gene is TRBV6-1, the J gene TRBJ2-1, with 10 bases lining up with TRBD1. The CDR3 runs 16 residues. Germline values: CDR1 MNHNS, CDR2 SASEGT. Trimming took 7 bases from V and 11 from J; bases not matched to a gene: 17. CDR3 bases: TGTGCCAGCACTCCGAGCGGGACAGGGGTGTTCAGTAAGCAGTTCTTC. Protein: CASTPSGTGVFSKQFF.

This clonotype was seen many times. This chain links TRBV12-3 or TRBV12-4 with TRBJ2-3; tentative D call: TRBD1 (6 bases). V was trimmed by 9 bases and J by 0 bases, leaving 13 bases between them. The CDR3 is made up of 14 amino acids. The CDR3 DNA reads as TGTGCCAGTCAGGGGCGTCGAAGCACAGATACGCAGTATTTT. Its protein is CASQGRRSTDTQYF.

V is TRBV10-3 and J is TRBJ2-3; possibly TRBD1 for D (6 bases). Germline assignment: CDR1 ENHRY and CDR2 SYGVKD. V was pared by 5 bases and J by 4 bases, with 10 bases between. The CDR3 spans 13 residues. Written as DNA, the CDR3 is TGTGCCATCAGTAAGGGACAAGCAGATACGCAGTATTTT. Its translation is CAISKGQADTQYF.